This T cell receptor beta chain was identified in a study of monozygotic twins with inflammatory bowel disease. TCRdb reprocessed the 5' RACE reads, with one entry per CDR3 protein and no DNA. The table for this sample gives about 210,000 distinct CDR3 sequences. There are 13 residues in the CDR3. Germline V gene data show CDR1 as DFQATT and CDR2 as SNEGSKA (reference sequence). V gene TRBV20-1 combines with J gene TRBJ2-7; TCRdb returns TRBD2, unconfirmable since there is no DNA. The TCR sequence derives from a human donor with ulcerative colitis or Crohn's disease, or a healthy co-twin of an affected twin (not recorded which). The sample taken for sequencing was blood. CDR3 residues: CSARAGLAHEQYF.